The present TCR beta chain was sequenced within a study of identical twins. The germline gives CDR1 DFQATT, CDR2 SNEGSKA (reference sequence). The CDR3 covers 14 residues. Trimming removed 1 base from V and 5 bases from J; junction bases left unmatched: 1. On this clonotype itself: Its antigen is unknown.

Findings of the study overall: Modelling approaches yielded underestimates of out-of-frame TCR alpha sharing between monozygotic twins. Donors were not followed over many years; analysis was cross-sectional.

TCRdb reanalysed the 5' RACE reads using MiXCR and keeps one entry per CDR3 protein. The data show about 890,000 distinct CDR3 sequences, 9% to 15% seen once. The sample was also reused in another study, on yellow fever vaccine responses in identical twins.

The V and J genes are TRBV20-1 and TRBJ2-5; 13 bases line up with TRBD2. Sequencing input: PBMCs. This sequence was found in a woman aged 18-30 years in good health. Here the CDR3 DNA reads TGCAGTGCTAGAGGGACTAGCGGGAGTGAGACCCAGTACTTC. Its translation: CSARGTSGSETQYF.